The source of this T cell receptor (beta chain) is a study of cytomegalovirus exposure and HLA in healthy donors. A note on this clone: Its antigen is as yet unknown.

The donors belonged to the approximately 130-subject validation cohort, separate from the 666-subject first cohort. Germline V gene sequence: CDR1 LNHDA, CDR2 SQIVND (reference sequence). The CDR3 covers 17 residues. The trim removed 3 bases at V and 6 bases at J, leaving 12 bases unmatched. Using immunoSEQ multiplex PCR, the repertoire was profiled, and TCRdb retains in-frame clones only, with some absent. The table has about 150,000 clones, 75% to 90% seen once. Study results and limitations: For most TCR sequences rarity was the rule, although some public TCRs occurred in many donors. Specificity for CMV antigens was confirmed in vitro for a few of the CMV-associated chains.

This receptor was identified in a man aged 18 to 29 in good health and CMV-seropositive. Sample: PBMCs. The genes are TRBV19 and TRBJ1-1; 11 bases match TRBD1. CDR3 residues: CASSIHGVGQGASEAFF. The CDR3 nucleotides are TGTGCCAGTAGTATTCATGGGGTCGGACAGGGGGCATCTGAAGCTTTCTTT.